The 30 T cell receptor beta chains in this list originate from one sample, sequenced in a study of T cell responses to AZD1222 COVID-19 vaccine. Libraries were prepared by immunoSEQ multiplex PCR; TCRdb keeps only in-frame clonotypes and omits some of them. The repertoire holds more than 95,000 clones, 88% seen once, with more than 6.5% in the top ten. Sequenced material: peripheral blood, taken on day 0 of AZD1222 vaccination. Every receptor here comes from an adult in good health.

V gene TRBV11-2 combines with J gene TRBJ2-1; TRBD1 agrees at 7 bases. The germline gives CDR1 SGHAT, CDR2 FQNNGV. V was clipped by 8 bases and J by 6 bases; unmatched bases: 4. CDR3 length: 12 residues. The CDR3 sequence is CASLQGINEQFF. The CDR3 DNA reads TGTGCCAGCTTACAGGGGATCAATGAGCAGTTCTTC.

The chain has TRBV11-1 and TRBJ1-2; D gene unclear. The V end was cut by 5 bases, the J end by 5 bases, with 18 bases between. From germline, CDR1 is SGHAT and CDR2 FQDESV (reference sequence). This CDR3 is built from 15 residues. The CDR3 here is CASSPSRASLYGYTF. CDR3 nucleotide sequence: TGTGCCAGCAGCCCAAGCCGGGCCAGCTTATATGGCTACACCTTC.

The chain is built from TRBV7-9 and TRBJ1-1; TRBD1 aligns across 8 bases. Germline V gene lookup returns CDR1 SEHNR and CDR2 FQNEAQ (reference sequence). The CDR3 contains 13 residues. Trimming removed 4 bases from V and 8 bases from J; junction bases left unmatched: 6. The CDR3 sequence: CASSSLDRAEAFF. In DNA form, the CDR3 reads TGTGCCAGCAGCTCCCTGGACAGGGCCGAAGCTTTCTTT. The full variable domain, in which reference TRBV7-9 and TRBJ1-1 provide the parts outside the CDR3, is DTGVSQNPRHKITKRGQNVTFRCDPISEHNRLYWYRQTLGQGPEFLTYFQNEAQLEKSRLLSDRFSAERPKGSFSTLEIQRTEQGDSAMYLCASSSLDRAEAFFGQGTRLTVV.

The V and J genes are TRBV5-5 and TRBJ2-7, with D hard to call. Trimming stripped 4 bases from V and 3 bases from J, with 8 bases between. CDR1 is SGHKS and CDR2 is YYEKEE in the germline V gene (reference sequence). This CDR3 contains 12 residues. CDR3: CASSLLGYEQYF. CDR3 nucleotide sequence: TGTGCCAGCAGCCTGTTGGGCTACGAGCAGTACTTC.

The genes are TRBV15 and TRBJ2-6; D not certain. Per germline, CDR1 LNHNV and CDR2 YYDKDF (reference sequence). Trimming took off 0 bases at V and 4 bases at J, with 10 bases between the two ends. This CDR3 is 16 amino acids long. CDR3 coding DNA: TGTGCCACCAGCAGAGATTCTGCGGCAGGGGCCAACGTCCTGACTTTC. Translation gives CATSRDSAAGANVLTF.

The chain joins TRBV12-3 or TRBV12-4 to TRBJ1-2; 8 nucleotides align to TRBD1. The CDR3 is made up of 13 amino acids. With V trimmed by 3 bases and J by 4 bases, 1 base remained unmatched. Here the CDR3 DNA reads TGTGCCAGCAGTTTTCAGGGGGCCTATGGCTACACCTTC. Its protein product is CASSFQGAYGYTF.

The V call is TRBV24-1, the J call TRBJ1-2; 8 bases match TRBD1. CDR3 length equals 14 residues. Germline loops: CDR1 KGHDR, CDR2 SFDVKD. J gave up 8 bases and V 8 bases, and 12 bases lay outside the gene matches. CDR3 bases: TGTGCCACCATCGACGGACAGGGTATCAGGGGCTACACCTTC. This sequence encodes CATIDGQGIRGYTF.

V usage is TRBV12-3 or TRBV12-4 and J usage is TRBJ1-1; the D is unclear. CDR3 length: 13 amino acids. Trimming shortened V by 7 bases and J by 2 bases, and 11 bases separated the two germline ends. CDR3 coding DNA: TGTGCCAGCAATACCCAATTCAACACTGAAGCTTTCTTT. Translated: CASNTQFNTEAFF.

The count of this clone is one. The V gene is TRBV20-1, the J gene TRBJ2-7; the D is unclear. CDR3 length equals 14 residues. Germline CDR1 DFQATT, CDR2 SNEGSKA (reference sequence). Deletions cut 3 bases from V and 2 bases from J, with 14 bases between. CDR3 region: CSASITTEPYEQYF. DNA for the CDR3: TGCAGTGCTAGTATCACGACCGAACCCTACGAGCAGTACTTC.

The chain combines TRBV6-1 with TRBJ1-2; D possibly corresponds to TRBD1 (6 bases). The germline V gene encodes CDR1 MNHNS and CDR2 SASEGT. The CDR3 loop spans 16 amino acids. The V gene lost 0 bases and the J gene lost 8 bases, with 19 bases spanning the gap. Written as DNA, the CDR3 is TGTGCCAGCAGTGAAGCGCAGATCTGGGGGGCGAACGGCTACACCTTC. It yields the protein CASSEAQIWGANGYTF.

The CDR3 here is CATIQVGGGSEKLFF. DNA for the CDR3: TGTGCCACCATTCAAGTCGGCGGTGGTAGTGAAAAACTGTTTTTT. V gene TRBV15 combines with J gene TRBJ1-4; D is ambiguous. V was pared by 7 bases and J by 7 bases, with 19 bases between. Germline V gene data show CDR1 as LNHNV and CDR2 as YYDKDF (reference sequence). This CDR3 has 15 amino acids.

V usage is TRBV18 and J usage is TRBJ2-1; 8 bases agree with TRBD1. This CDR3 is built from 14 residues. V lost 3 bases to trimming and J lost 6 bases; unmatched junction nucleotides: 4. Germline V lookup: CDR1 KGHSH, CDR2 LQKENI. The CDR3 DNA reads TGTGCCAGCTCACCTGGGACAGGAGCCAATGAGCAGTTCTTC. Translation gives CASSPGTGANEQFF.

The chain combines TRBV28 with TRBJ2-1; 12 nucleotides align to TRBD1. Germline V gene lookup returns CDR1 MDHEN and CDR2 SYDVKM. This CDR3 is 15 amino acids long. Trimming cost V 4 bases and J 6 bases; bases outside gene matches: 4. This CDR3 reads CASSSGTGGLNEQFF. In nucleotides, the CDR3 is TGTGCCAGCAGTTCCGGGACAGGGGGCCTCAATGAGCAGTTCTTC.

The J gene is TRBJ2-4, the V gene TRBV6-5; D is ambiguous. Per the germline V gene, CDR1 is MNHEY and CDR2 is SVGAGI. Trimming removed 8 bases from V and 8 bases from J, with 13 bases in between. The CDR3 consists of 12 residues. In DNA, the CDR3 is TGTGCCAGCTCTCGTGACCGGGACATTCAGTACTTC. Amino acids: CASSRDRDIQYF.

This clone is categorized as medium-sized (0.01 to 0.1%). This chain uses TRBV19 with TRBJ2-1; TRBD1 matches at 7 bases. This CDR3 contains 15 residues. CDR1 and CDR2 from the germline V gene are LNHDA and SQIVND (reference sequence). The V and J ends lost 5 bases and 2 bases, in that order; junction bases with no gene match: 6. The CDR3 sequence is CASSWAGTAYNEQFF. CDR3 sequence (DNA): TGTGCCAGTAGTTGGGCCGGGACAGCCTACAATGAGCAGTTCTTC.

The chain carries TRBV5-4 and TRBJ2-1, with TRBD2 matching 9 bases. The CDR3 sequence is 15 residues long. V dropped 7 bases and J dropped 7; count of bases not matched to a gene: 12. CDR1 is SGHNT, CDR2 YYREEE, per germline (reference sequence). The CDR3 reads CASHAGGPAQNEQFF. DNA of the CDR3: TGTGCCAGCCACGCGGGGGGGCCAGCCCAAAATGAGCAGTTCTTC.

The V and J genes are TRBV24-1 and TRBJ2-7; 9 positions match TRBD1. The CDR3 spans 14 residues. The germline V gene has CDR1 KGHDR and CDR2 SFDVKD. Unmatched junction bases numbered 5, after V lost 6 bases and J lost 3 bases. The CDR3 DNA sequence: TGTGCCACCAGTTCTGCGGGACAGGGCTACGAGCAGTACTTC. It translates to CATSSAGQGYEQYF.

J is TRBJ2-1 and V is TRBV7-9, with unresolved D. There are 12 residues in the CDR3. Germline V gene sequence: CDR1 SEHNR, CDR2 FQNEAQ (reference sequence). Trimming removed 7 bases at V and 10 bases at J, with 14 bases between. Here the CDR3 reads CASNLWLGEQFF. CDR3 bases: TGTGCCAGCAACCTCTGGCTTGGGGAGCAGTTCTTC.

CDR3 sequence: CASSAYRAGANVLTF. The DNA for the CDR3 is TGTGCCAGCAGCGCCTACAGGGCTGGGGCCAACGTCCTGACTTTC. The chain employs TRBV7-9 and TRBJ2-6; TRBD1 might be the D (6 bases). CDR1 is SEHNR and CDR2 is FQNEAQ in the germline V gene (reference sequence). This CDR3 is built from 15 residues. Trimming removed 5 bases from V and 2 bases from J, with 10 bases in between.

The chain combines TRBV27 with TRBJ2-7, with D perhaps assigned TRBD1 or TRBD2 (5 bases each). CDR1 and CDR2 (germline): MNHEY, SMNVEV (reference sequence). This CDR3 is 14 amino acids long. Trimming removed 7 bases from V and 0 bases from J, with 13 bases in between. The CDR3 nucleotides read TGTGCCAGCATGGACTCAGGGTACTCCTACGAGCAGTACTTC. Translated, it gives CASMDSGYSYEQYF.

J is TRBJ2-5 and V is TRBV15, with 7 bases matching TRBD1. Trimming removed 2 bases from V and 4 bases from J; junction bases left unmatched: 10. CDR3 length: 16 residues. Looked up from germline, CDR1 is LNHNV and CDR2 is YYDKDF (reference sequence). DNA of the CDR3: TGTGCCACCAGCAGACCCCGACAGGGCCGGGGAGAGACCCAGTACTTC. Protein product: CATSRPRQGRGETQYF.

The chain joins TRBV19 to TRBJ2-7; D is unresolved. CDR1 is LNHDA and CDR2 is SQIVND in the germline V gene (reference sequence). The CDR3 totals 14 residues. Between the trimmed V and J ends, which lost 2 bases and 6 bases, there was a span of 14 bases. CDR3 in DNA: TGTGCCAGTAGTATATCAGGCGGCAAGTCCGAGCAGTACTTC. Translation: CASSISGGKSEQYF.

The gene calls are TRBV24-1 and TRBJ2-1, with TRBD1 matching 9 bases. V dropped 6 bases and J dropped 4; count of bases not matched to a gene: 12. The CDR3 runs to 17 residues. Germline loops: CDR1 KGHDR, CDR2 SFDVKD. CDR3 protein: CATSPPSGQGRYNEQFF. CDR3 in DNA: TGTGCCACCAGTCCTCCCAGCGGACAGGGGAGATACAATGAGCAGTTCTTC.

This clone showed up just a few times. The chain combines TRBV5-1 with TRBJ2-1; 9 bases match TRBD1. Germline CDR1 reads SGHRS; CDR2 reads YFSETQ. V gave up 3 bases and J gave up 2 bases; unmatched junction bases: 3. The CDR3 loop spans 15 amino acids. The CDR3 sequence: CASSSTGGPYNEQFF. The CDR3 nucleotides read TGCGCCAGCAGCTCTACAGGGGGCCCCTACAATGAGCAGTTCTTC.

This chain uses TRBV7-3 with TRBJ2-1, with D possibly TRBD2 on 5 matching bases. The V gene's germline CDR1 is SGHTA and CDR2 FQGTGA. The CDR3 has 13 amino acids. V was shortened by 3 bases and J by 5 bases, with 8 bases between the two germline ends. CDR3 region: CASSFTGNNEQFF. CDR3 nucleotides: TGTGCCAGCAGCTTTACCGGGAACAATGAGCAGTTCTTC. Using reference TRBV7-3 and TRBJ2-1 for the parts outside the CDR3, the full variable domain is GAGVSQTPSNKVTEKGKYVELRCDPISGHTALYWYRQSLGQGPEFLIYFQGTGAADDSGLPNDRFFAVRPEGSVSTLKIQRTERGDSAVYLCASSFTGNNEQFFGPGTRLTVL.

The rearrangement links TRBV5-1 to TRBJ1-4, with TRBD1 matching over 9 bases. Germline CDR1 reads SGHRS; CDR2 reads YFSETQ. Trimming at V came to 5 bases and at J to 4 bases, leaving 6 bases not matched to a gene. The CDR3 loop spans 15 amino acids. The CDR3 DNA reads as TGCGCCAGCAGGAAACAGGGGGCGATTAATGAAAAACTGTTTTTT. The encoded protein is CASRKQGAINEKLFF.

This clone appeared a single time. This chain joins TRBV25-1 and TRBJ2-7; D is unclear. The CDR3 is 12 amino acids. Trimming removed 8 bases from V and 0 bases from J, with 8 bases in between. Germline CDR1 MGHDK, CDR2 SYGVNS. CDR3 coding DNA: TGTGCCAGCGTCGGACGCTCCTACGAGCAGTACTTC. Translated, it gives CASVGRSYEQYF.

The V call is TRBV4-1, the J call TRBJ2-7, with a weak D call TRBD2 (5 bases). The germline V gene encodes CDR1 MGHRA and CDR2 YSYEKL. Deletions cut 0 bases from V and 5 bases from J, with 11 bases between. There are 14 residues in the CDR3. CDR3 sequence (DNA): TGCGCCAGCAGCCAAGATCGGAGAGGGAACGAGCAGTACTTC. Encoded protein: CASSQDRRGNEQYF.

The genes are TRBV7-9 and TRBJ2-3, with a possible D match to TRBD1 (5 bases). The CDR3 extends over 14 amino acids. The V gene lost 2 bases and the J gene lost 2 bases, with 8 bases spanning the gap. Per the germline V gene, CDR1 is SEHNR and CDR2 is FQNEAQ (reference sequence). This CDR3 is CASSLQGYTDTQYF. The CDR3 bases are TGTGCCAGCAGCTTACAGGGTTACACAGATACGCAGTATTTT.

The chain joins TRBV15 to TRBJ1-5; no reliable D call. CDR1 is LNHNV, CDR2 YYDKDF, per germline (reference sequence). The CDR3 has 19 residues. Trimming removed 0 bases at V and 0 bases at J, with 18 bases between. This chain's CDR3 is CATSREWFGEGNSNQPQHF. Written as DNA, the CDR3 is TGTGCCACCAGCAGAGAATGGTTTGGGGAGGGCAATAGCAATCAGCCCCAGCATTTT. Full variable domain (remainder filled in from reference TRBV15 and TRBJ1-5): DAMVIQNPRYQVTQFGKPVTLSCSQTLNHNVMYWYQQKSSQAPKLLFHYYDKDFNNEADTPDNFQSRRPNTSFCFLDIRSPGLGDTAMYLCATSREWFGEGNSNQPQHFGDGTRLSIL.